This T cell receptor (beta chain) was captured by sequencing in a study of regulatory T cells in long-lasting Graves disease. Looking at the study overall: Recently diagnosed Graves' patients had received antithyroid drugs for under 3 months.

This clonotype was seen a handful of times. This CDR3 has 13 residues. V was pared by 5 bases and J by 7 bases, with 14 bases between. Germline V gene lookup returns CDR1 MNHEY and CDR2 SMNVEV (reference sequence). Libraries of TCR beta came from iRepertoire HTBI primers plus Arm-PCR of CDR3 regions. Each CDR3 protein is one row after TCRdb ran MiXCR on the multiplex PCR reads. The sample yields hundreds of thousands of distinct CDR3 sequences, approximately 13% seen once. Time point of the sample: newly diagnosed GD, antithyroid drugs for less than 3 months. The TCR library used RNA extracted from PBMCs. The data also belong to a second study, concerning T cells in Graves' hyperthyroidism and ophthalmopathy. From that paper: Carried out on the TCR CDR3, a first-round RT-PCR used the HTBI primer set.

The material was peripheral blood mononuclear cells (PBMCs), obtained at new diagnosis, from a patient treated with antithyroid drugs. This TCR came from a man aged 25 to 45 with Graves disease. The chain employs TRBV27 and TRBJ1-2; no definite D call. As DNA, the CDR3 is TGTGCCAGCAGTCCCTATTCCGCATTTGGCTACACCTTC. The encoded protein is CASSPYSAFGYTF.